These 21 T cell receptor beta chains came from one sample sequenced in a study of post-analysis software for immune sequencing data. Findings and caveats of the study: The five TRBV segments detected at higher frequency in patients than in controls included TRBV5-6, TRBV5-1 and TRBV20-1.

For these receptors, no antigen is known. Included in the TCR beta cDNA libraries were unique molecular identifiers. TCRdb ran MiXCR on the PCR reads and lists one entry per CDR3 protein. The sample lists approximately 730,000 distinct CDR3 sequences, approximately 30% occurring once. Sequencing was done on a sample of blood. These receptors were collected from a girl aged 10-17 years with multiple sclerosis.

This clonotype appeared many times. This rearrangement joins TRBV29-1 to TRBJ2-1; 8 bases align to TRBD1. Trimming cost V 4 bases and J 5 bases; bases outside gene matches: 10. Germline loops: CDR1 SQVTM, CDR2 ANQGSEA. CDR3 length: 15 amino acids. CDR3 DNA: TGCAGCGTTGCGCCCCCCGGGACAGGTAACAATGAGCAGTTCTTC. Translating it yields CSVAPPGTGNNEQFF.

Concerning this clonotype: A much larger clone lies a single base off, so this may be a read error. The chain combines TRBV6-6 with TRBJ2-7, with unresolved D. The CDR3 length is 13 residues. Germline CDR1 reads MNHNY; CDR2 reads SVGAGI (reference sequence). This CDR3 is CAGSQTSTYEQYF. CDR3 DNA sequence: TGTGCCGGCAGCCAGACAAGTACCTACGAGCAGTACTTC.

The genes are TRBV24-1 and TRBJ2-3, with D perhaps matching TRBD1 (5 bases). V lost 9 bases to trimming and J lost 2 bases, with 5 bases between them. From germline, CDR1 is KGHDR and CDR2 SFDVKD. The CDR3 runs to 11 residues. The CDR3 bases are TGTGCCACCGGACACACAGATACGCAGTATTTT. Translated, it gives CATGHTDTQYF.

This clonotype was recorded a few times. The gene calls are TRBV2 and TRBJ2-1; D assignment may be TRBD1 or TRBD2 (5 bases each). V lost 4 bases, J lost 1 base, and 11 bases lay in between. Germline V gene data show CDR1 as SNHLY and CDR2 as FYNNEI. The length of the CDR3 is 15 residues. CDR3 sequence: CASSGGGNSYNEQFF. The CDR3 DNA sequence: TGTGCCAGCAGTGGTGGGGGTAATTCCTACAATGAGCAGTTCTTC. The variable domain in full, completed from reference TRBV2 and TRBJ2-1, reads EPEVTQTPSHQVTQMGQEVILRCVPISNHLYFYWYRQILGQKVEFLVSFYNNEISEKSEIFDDQFSVERPDGSNFTLKIRSTKLEDSAMYFCASSGGGNSYNEQFFGPGTRLTVL.

J is TRBJ2-1 and V is TRBV20-1; 9 bases fit TRBD2. This CDR3 contains 16 residues. The junction had 11 bases not matched to a gene; V was cut back by 6 bases and J by 2 bases. CDR1 is DFQATT and CDR2 is SNEGSKA in the germline V gene (reference sequence). CDR3 nucleotide sequence: TGCAGTGCCGAGACTAGCGGTCCATCCCCCTACAATGAGCAGTTCTTC. Amino acids: CSAETSGPSPYNEQFF.

The genes are TRBV10-3 and TRBJ2-5; 8 bases fit TRBD1. The CDR3 sequence is 14 residues long. Germline CDR1 reads ENHRY; CDR2 reads SYGVKD. V gave up 6 bases and J gave up 5 bases; unmatched junction bases: 8. The CDR3 loop reads CAIRSDRGGETQYF. Here the CDR3 DNA reads TGTGCCATCAGGTCCGACAGGGGCGGTGAGACCCAGTACTTC.

Note on this clonotype: The junction does not match germline at one end; this may be a read error. The V call is TRBV7-2, the J call TRBJ2-5; TRBD1 might be the D (5 bases). Germline V CDR1 and CDR2: SGHTA, FQGNSA. CDR3 length: 16 amino acids. CDR3 amino acids: CASSLALGLKQEAQYF. CDR3 nucleotides: TGTGCCAGCAGCTTAGCCCTGGGGCTTAAACAAGAGGCCCAGTACTTC.

This clonotype was found many times. The genes are TRBV5-1 and TRBJ2-1; D gene unclear. V lost 7 bases to trimming and J lost 0 bases, with 5 bases between them. The germline CDR1 and CDR2 sequences are SGHRS and YFSETQ. This CDR3 has 12 amino acids. The DNA for the CDR3 is TGCGCCAGCTATCTCTCCTACAATGAGCAGTTCTTC. It specifies CASYLSYNEQFF.

V is TRBV11-2 and J is TRBJ2-1; 9 bases align to TRBD1. This CDR3 comprises 17 residues. The V segment lost 2 bases and the J segment 1 base; nucleotides outside the gene matches: 6. Germline CDR1 SGHAT, CDR2 FQNNGV. CDR3 DNA: TGTGCCAGCAGCTTAATACAGGGGGCGCGGTCCTACAATGAGCAGTTCTTC. It specifies CASSLIQGARSYNEQFF.

The chain links TRBV28 to TRBJ2-4, with D possibly TRBD1 on 8 matching bases. Germline CDR1 and CDR2: MDHEN and SYDVKM. V was pared by 3 bases and J by 13 bases, with 19 bases between. The CDR3 has 14 amino acids. The CDR3 nucleotides read TGTGCCAGCAGTTTTCCCTCAAAACAGGGGGGGCAGTACTTC. This gives the protein CASSFPSKQGGQYF. Using reference TRBV28 and TRBJ2-4 for the parts outside the CDR3, the full variable domain is DVKVTQSSRYLVKRTGEKVFLECVQDMDHENMFWYRQDPGLGLRLIYFSYDVKMKEKGDIPEGYSVSREKKERFSLILESASTNQTSMYLCASSFPSKQGGQYFGAGTRLSVL.

In its sample, this clonotype was seen a few times. The genes are TRBV4-1 and TRBJ1-1, with 11 bases identical to TRBD1. Germline loops: CDR1 MGHRA, CDR2 YSYEKL. V lost 0 bases to trimming and J lost 11 bases; unmatched junction nucleotides: 11. This CDR3 comprises 16 residues. CDR3 bases: TGCGCCAGCAGCCAAGATGGAGGACAGGGGGCCGGGTGGGCTTTCTTT. It is translated as CASSQDGGQGAGWAFF.

This clonotype was counted once. This rearrangement joins TRBV7-2 to TRBJ2-5, with 12 positions matching TRBD2. V was clipped by 5 bases and J by 4 bases; unmatched bases: 2. CDR3 size: 14 residues. Looked up from germline, CDR1 is SGHTA and CDR2 is FQGNSA. Written as DNA, the CDR3 is TGTGCCAGCAGCACGACTAGCGGGAGAGAGACCCAGTACTTC. Its protein is CASSTTSGRETQYF.

This clonotype was observed a few times. The chain employs TRBV11-1 and TRBJ2-1, with D tentatively TRBD2 (7 bases). The CDR3 is 16 amino acids. V lost 1 base, J lost 5 bases, and 15 bases lay in between. Germline CDR1 and CDR2: SGHAT and FQDESV (reference sequence). CDR3 DNA: TGTGCCAGCAGCTTAGTAGGGGGGGGAGCCAACAATGAGCAGTTCTTC. It specifies CASSLVGGGANNEQFF.

In its sample, this clonotype was seen many times. The chain uses TRBV6-4 and TRBJ2-3; tentatively, D is TRBD2 (6 bases). Trimming removed 0 bases at V and 10 bases at J, with 11 bases between. The CDR3 loop spans 13 amino acids. The V gene's germline CDR1 is MRHNA and CDR2 SNTAGT. This CDR3 reads CASSDSAGSAQYF. CDR3 in DNA: TGTGCCAGCAGTGACTCGGCGGGGAGCGCGCAGTATTTT.

The chain couples TRBV18 to TRBJ2-1, with D maybe TRBD1 (6 bases). Per germline, CDR1 KGHSH and CDR2 LQKENI. This CDR3 is 16 amino acids long. Trimming took off 3 bases at V and 4 bases at J, with 16 bases between the two ends. This CDR3 is CASSPLDSGKYNEQFF. As DNA, the CDR3 is TGTGCCAGCTCACCGTTGGACAGCGGAAAATACAATGAGCAGTTCTTC.

This clonotype was observed at least ten times. V gene TRBV2 combines with J gene TRBJ2-1, with no clear D. Germline-derived CDR1 and CDR2 are SNHLY and FYNNEI. Trimming took off 1 base at V and 2 bases at J, with 6 bases between the two ends. The CDR3 extends over 14 amino acids. CDR3 coding DNA: TGTGCCAGCAGTGAAGGGGCTACCTACAATGAGCAGTTCTTC. This gives the protein CASSEGATYNEQFF.

CDR3 sequence (DNA): TGTGCCAGCAGTTGGGGGGATTCGAATTTGGGAAACACCATATATTTT. Its protein product is CASSWGDSNLGNTIYF. The V gene is TRBV6-6, the J gene TRBJ1-3; tentatively, D is TRBD1 (5 bases). The CDR3 contains 16 residues. Germline CDR1 is MNHNY and CDR2 is SVGAGI (reference sequence). Trimming cost V 4 bases and J 4 bases, with 17 bases left between them.

This clonotype was seen once. This chain links TRBV11-2 with TRBJ2-3, with 10 bases identical to TRBD2. The CDR3 loop spans 19 amino acids. The V segment lost 2 bases and the J segment 3 bases; nucleotides outside the gene matches: 14. The germline V gene encodes CDR1 SGHAT and CDR2 FQNNGV. This chain's CDR3 is CASSLFPPQLAGETDTQYF. CDR3 nucleotide sequence: TGTGCCAGCAGCTTATTCCCCCCCCAGCTAGCGGGAGAAACAGATACGCAGTATTTT. Full variable domain (missing parts from reference TRBV11-2 and TRBJ2-3): EAGVAQSPRYKIIEKRQSVAFWCNPISGHATLYWYQQILGQGPKLLIQFQNNGVVDDSQLPKDRFSAERLKGVDSTLKIQPAKLEDSAVYLCASSLFPPQLAGETDTQYFGPGTRLTVL.

The genes are TRBV5-1 and TRBJ1-5; 8 nucleotides match TRBD1. The CDR3 length is 13 residues. The V gene's germline CDR1 is SGHRS and CDR2 YFSETQ. The J segment lost 7 bases and the V segment lost 4 bases, leaving 4 bases of the junction unmatched. CDR3 region: CASSLQGGQPQHF. Here the CDR3 DNA reads TGCGCCAGCAGCCTACAGGGGGGACAGCCCCAGCATTTT.

This clonotype has a count of ten or more. The chain combines TRBV3-1 with TRBJ2-1, with 7 bases fitting TRBD1. CDR1 and CDR2 from the germline V gene are LGHDT and YNNKEL (reference sequence). This CDR3 is built from 15 residues. V gave up 0 bases and J gave up 9 bases; unmatched junction bases: 8. CDR3 residues: CASSQDTGVGAEQFF. CDR3 DNA sequence: TGTGCCAGCAGCCAAGATACAGGGGTTGGCGCTGAGCAGTTCTTC.

This chain uses TRBV3-1 with TRBJ2-1; 10 bases are shared with TRBD2. CDR3 length: 16 amino acids. V shed 4 bases, J shed 7 bases, and the junction held 10 bases outside the gene matches. Germline assignment: CDR1 LGHDT and CDR2 YNNKEL (reference sequence). CDR3 protein: CASSPPIAGGKNEQFF. The CDR3 DNA sequence: TGTGCCAGCAGCCCCCCAATAGCGGGGGGAAAGAATGAGCAGTTCTTC.